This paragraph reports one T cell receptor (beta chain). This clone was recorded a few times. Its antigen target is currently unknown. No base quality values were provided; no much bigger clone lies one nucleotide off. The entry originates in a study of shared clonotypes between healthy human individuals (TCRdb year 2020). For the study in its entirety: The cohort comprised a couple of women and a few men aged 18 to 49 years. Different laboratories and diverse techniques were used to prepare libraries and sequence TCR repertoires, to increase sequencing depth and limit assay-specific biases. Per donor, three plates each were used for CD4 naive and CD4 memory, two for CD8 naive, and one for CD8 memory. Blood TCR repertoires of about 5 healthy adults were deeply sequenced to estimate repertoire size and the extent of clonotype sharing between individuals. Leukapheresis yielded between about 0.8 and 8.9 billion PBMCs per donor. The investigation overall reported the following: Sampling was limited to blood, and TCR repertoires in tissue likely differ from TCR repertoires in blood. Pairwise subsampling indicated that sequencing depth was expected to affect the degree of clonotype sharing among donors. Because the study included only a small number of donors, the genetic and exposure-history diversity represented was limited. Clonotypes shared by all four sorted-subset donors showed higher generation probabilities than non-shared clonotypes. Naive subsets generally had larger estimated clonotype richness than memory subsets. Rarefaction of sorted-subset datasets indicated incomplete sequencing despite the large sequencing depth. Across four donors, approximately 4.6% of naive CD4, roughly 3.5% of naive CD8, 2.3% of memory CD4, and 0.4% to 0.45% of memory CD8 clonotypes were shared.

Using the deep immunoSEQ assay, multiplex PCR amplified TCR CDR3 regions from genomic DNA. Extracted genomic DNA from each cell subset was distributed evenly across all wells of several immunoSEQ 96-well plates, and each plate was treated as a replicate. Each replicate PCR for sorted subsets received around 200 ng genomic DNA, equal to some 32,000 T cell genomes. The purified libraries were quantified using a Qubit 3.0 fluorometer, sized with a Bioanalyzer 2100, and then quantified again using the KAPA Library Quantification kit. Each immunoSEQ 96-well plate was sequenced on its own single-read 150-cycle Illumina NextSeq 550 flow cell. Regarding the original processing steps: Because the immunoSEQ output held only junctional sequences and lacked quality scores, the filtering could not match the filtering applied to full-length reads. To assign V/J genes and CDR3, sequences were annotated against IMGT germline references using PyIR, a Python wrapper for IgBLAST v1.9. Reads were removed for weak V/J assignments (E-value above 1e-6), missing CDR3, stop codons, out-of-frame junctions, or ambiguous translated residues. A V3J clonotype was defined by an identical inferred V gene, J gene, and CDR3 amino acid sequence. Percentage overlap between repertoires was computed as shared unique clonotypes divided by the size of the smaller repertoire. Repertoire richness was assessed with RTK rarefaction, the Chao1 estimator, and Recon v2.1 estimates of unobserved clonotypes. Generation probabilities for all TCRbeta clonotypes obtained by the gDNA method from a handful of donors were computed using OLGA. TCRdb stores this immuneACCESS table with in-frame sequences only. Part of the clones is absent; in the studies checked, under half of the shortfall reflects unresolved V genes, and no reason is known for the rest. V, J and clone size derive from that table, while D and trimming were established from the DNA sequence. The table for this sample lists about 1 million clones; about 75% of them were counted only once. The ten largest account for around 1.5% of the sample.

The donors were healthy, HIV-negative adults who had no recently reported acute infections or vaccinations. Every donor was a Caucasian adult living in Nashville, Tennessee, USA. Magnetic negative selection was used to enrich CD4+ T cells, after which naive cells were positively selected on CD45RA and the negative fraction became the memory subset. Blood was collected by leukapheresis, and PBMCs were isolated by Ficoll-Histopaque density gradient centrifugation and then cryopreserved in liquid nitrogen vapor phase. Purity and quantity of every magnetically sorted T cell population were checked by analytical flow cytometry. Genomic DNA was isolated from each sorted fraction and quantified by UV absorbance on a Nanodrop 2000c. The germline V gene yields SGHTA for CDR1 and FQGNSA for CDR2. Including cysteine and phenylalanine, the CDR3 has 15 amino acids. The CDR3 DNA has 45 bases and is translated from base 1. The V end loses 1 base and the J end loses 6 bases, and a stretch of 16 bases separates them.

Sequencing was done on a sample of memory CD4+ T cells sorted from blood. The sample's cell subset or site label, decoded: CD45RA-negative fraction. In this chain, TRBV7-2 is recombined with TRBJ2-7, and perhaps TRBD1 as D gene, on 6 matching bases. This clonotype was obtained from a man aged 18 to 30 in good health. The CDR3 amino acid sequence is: CASSLGRTRGREQYF. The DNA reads TGTGCCAGCAGCTTAGGGAGGACCAGGGGACGCGAGCAGTACTTC.